This note documents a single T cell receptor beta chain sequence. Libraries were prepared by immunoSEQ multiplex PCR; TCRdb keeps only in-frame clonotypes and omits some of them. This table has roughly 35,000 clones, roughly 88% appearing once. These data belong to a study of T cell changes during pregnancy in multiple sclerosis. Trimming shortened V by 8 bases and J by 1 base, and 9 bases separated the two germline ends. Germline CDR1 is ENHRY and CDR2 is SYGVKD. This CDR3 has 12 residues. The source is a female donor with multiple sclerosis, enrolled in a pregnancy study. The chain is built from TRBV10-3 and TRBJ2-7; the D gene is possibly TRBD1 (6 bases). The specimen comprised CD4+ T cells from peripheral blood mononuclear cells, sampled before pregnancy. This CDR3 is CAIGDTSYEQYF. The CDR3 DNA reads as TGTGCCATCGGGGACACTTCCTACGAGCAGTACTTC.